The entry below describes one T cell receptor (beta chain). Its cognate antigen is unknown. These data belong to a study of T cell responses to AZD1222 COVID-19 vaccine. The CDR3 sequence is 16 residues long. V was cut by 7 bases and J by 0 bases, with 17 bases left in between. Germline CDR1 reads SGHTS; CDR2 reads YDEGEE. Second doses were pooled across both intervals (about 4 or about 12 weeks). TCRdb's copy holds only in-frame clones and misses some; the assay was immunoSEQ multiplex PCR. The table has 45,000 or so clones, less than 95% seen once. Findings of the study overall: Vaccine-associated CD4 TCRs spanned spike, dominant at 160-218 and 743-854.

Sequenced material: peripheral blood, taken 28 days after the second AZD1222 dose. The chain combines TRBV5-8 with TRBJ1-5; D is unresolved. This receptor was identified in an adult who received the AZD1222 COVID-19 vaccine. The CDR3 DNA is TGTGCCAGCCATAGCCGGCAGTCCTATAGCAATCAGCCCCAGCATTTT. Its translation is CASHSRQSYSNQPQHF.